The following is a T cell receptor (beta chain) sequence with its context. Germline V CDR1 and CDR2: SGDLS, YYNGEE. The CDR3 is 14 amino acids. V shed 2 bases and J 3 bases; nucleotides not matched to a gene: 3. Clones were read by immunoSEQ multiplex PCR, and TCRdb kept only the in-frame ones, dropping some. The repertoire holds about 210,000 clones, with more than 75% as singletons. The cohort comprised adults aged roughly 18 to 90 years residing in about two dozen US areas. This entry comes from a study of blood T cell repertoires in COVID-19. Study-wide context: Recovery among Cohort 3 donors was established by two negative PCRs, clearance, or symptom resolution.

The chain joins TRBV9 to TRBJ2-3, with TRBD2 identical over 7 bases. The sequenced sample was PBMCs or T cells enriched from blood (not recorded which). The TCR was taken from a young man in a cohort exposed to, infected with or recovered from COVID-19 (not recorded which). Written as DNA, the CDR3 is TGTGCCAGCAGCGTGGGCGGGAGAACAGATACGCAGTATTTT. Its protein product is CASSVGGRTDTQYF.